What follows describes a single TCR beta chain. Its matching antigen is unknown. This sample was included in a study of T-cell memory formation after mild COVID-19. Study-level information: Across donors, TCR clusters were largely donor specific. Overall study results and limits: CD4+ clones that contracted lay mainly in CM and EM; CD8+ ones lay in EMRA. The pre-infection memory compartment contained some responding clones, suggesting cross-reactive memory joined.

CDR1 SGHRS and CDR2 YFSETQ come from the germline V gene. The CDR3 is made up of 14 amino acids. V was shortened by 2 bases and J by 1 base, with 8 bases between the two germline ends. Researchers used 5'RACE with constant-segment primers to make TCR alpha and TCR beta cDNA libraries that carry sample barcodes and UMIs. TCRdb reanalysed the 5' RACE reads using MiXCR and keeps one entry per CDR3 protein. The table records fewer than 500,000 distinct CDR3 sequences, about 23% of them present only once. The J gene is TRBJ2-3, the V gene TRBV5-1; D not certain. This sequence originates from an adult woman who had mild COVID-19 (a few samples of this study predate the infection). Cell type and time point are not known. Sequencing was carried out using PBMCs or a T cell subset sorted from them (not recorded which). CDR3 DNA sequence: TGCGCCAGCAGCTTTTCCAGCCGCACAGATACGCAGTATTTT. Translation gives CASSFSSRTDTQYF.